Given below is one T cell receptor beta chain in context. Its antigen is still unknown. 13 Jbeta primers and 60 Vbeta primers were used for the PCR. Generated by immunoSEQ multiplex PCR, the TCRdb table keeps only in-frame clones and is missing some. The sample gives approximately 150,000 clones, 84% of which show up once; roughly 1% is in the top ten. The record originates from a study of cytomegalovirus exposure and HLA in healthy donors. As for the study in general: Early released data comprised 75 million to 100 million unique TCRs from HLA-typed donors. Clustering assigned about 80% of the approximately 400 genotyped donors to the Caucasian-associated ancestry cluster. Broader study findings: An ancestry cluster, one associated with Asian ancestry, reportedly showed fewer N-insertions than the approximately 670-donor mean in a later analysis. A prior analysis recorded that most TCR beta V segments were productive about 87% or about 30% of the time.

The TCR comes from a man under 40 in good health and CMV-seronegative. The material sequenced was PBMCs.

CDR3 DNA: TGTGCCAGCAGCTCCCTAGATACGCAGTATTTT. Translated, it gives CASSSLDTQYF. The chain couples TRBV7-8 to TRBJ2-3; D remains unclear. This CDR3 region has 11 residues. Germline values: CDR1 SGHVS, CDR2 FQNEAQ. V lost 4 bases, J lost 5 bases, and 4 bases lay in between.